This T cell receptor (beta chain) was sequenced in a study of shared clonotypes between healthy human individuals (TCRdb year 2020). With respect to the entire study: Three men and a couple of women, aged 18 to 49 years, made up the cohort. Per donor, leukapheresis produced somewhere between about 0.8 and 9.5 billion PBMCs. To increase sequencing depth and limit assay-specific biases, TCR repertoire library preparation and sequencing were carried out by different laboratories using diverse techniques. Blood TCR repertoires of roughly five healthy adults were deeply sequenced to estimate repertoire size and the extent of clonotype sharing between individuals. For each donor, three plates each were used for CD4 naive and CD4 memory, two plates were used for CD8 naive, and one plate was used for CD8 memory.

Based on the germline V gene (reference sequence), the CDR1 and CDR2 sequences are LNHDA and SQIVND. The V and J ends are trimmed by 8 bases and 7 bases, leaving 9 bases between them. The CDR3 holds 12 amino acids from the cysteine to the phenylalanine. The retained sequence is limited to the CDR3, 36 bases, with the frame set at the first base. Using the deep immunoSEQ assay, TCR CDR3 regions were amplified from genomic DNA by multiplex PCR. Extracted genomic DNA from each cell subset was spread evenly across all wells of several immunoSEQ 96-well plates, with each plate serving as a replicate. For sorted subsets, about 200 ng genomic DNA, equal to about 30,000 T cell genomes, was loaded into each replicate PCR. The purified libraries were quantified using a Qubit 3.0 fluorometer, sized with a Bioanalyzer 2100, and then quantified again using the KAPA Library Quantification kit. Every immunoSEQ 96-well plate was sequenced on a dedicated single-read 150-cycle Illumina NextSeq 550 flow cell. As for the original processing: Because only junctional sequences without quality scores were contained in the immunoSEQ output, filtering matching that applied to full-length reads could not be performed. Sequences were annotated with PyIR, a Python wrapper for IgBLAST v1.9, and V/J genes and CDR3 were assigned using IMGT germline references. Any read was removed if the V/J assignment was weak (E-value above 1e-6), the CDR3 was missing, or the read contained stop codons, out-of-frame junctions, or ambiguous translated residues. A V3J clonotype was defined by an identical inferred V gene, J gene, and CDR3 amino acid sequence. Percentage overlap between repertoires was computed as shared unique clonotypes divided by the size of the smaller repertoire. Richness of each repertoire was evaluated using RTK rarefaction, the Chao1 estimator, and Recon v2.1 estimates of unobserved clonotypes. For all TCRbeta clonotypes obtained by the gDNA method from several donors, generation probabilities were computed with OLGA. What TCRdb holds here is the immuneACCESS table cut down to in-frame rearrangements. Part of the clones is not present; checked against another copy, under half of the missing clones reflect an unresolved V gene, and the others are unexplained. The V and J calls and the clone size are those of that table, but D and trimming were determined from the DNA. A total of roughly 2.4 million clones appear in this sample, roughly 95% of them only once. 0.1% to 0.15% of the sample is held by the ten biggest clonotypes.

Healthy HIV-negative adults with no recently reported acute infections or vaccinations were included as donors. Every donor was a Caucasian adult living in Nashville, Tennessee, USA. CD4+ T cells were enriched by magnetic negative selection; naive cells were then positively selected on CD45RA, and the negative fraction formed the memory subset. After blood collection by leukapheresis, PBMCs were isolated using Ficoll-Histopaque density gradient centrifugation and then cryopreserved in the vapor phase of liquid nitrogen. Purity and quantity of every magnetically sorted T cell population were checked by analytical flow cytometry. Genomic DNA was isolated from every sorted fraction and measured by UV absorbance on a Nanodrop 2000c. Note on this clone: Its antigen remains undetermined. Base qualities are not at hand, and no much larger clone is one base apart.

General conclusions and limits of the study: Estimated clonotype richness was generally larger for naive than for memory subsets. Clonotypes shared by all four sorted-subset donors showed higher generation probabilities than non-shared clonotypes. Across four donors, around 5% of naive CD4, approximately 4% of naive CD8, around 2.1% of memory CD4, and approximately 0.4% of memory CD8 clonotypes were shared. Sampling was restricted to blood, and TCR repertoires in tissues likely differ from the TCR repertoires found in blood. Because the study included only a small number of donors, the genetic and exposure-history diversity represented was limited. Based on pairwise subsampling, the degree of clonotype sharing among donors was expected to be affected by sequencing depth. Rarefaction of sorted-subset datasets indicated incomplete sequencing despite the large sequencing depth.

Sequences were obtained from naive CD4+ T cells sorted from blood. Interpreted using the paper, the cell subset or site label stands for: CD45RA+ positively selected. The receptor was derived from a man in his late teens or twenties in good health. The sequence links TRBV19 to TRBJ1-6; the D gene remains uncertain. The DNA is TGTGCCAGTCATGCGGGGAATTCACCCCTCCACTTT. The resulting protein is CASHAGNSPLHF.